The sequence of this TCR beta chain was determined in a study of blood T cell repertoires in COVID-19. Points on this clone: Other DNA sequences in the same sample also yield this CDR3.

Per germline, CDR1 MDHEN and CDR2 SYDVKM. The length of the CDR3 is 15 residues. The V end was cut by 5 bases, the J end by 3 bases, with 17 bases between. Only in-frame clones appear in the TCRdb table, and some are missing; sequencing was by immunoSEQ multiplex PCR. The data contain 150,000 to 200,000 clones, approximately 78% of them seen just once; the ten biggest clones take up roughly a tenth. The sequence was collected from a human donor in a cohort sampled during active COVID-19. The sequenced sample consisted of peripheral blood. The V gene is TRBV28, the J gene TRBJ2-7; weak D call: TRBD1 (5 bases). The CDR3, as DNA: TGTGCCAGCAGTACCATGACAGTTTTAAGCTACGAGCAGTACTTC. It yields the protein CASSTMTVLSYEQYF.